A single TCR beta chain is shown here with its context. The antigen is unknown. These data are taken from a study of metastatic and nonmetastatic thyroid tumors. About the study: A comparison of repertoires was made across blood and tumor or nodule tissue from malignant and benign thyroid patients.

Thyroid surgery was performed in patients who had received no treatment beforehand. As handled by the study authors: The study built a papillary thyroid cancer distant-metastasis classifier from CDR3 differences across clinicopathological groups. Using MiXCR, TCRdb re-called clones from the PCR reads. The V and J calls reflect TCRdb's pipeline rather than the authors' work. The sample has some 17,000 clones, around 30% seen once; the top ten hold under 15%. The germline CDR1 and CDR2 sequences are SGHRS and YFSETQ. This CDR3 is built from 15 residues. V lost 0 bases to trimming and J lost 5 bases, with 15 bases between them. Findings of the study overall: Reported TCR beta diversity, measured in blood and tumor, was significantly higher for malignant thyroid tumors than for benign nodules.

This chain joins TRBV5-1 and TRBJ2-7; D tentatively fits TRBD1 or TRBD2 (5 bases each). This clonotype was sampled from a female donor with papillary thyroid cancer or a benign thyroid nodule (not recorded which). Some clones in this sample may be carry-over from other donors' samples. Sequencing was carried out using tumor tissue. In nucleotides, the CDR3 is TGCGCCAGCAGCTTGGCTGGCAGGGTGGAGGACGAGCAGTACTTC. Encoded protein: CASSLAGRVEDEQYF.